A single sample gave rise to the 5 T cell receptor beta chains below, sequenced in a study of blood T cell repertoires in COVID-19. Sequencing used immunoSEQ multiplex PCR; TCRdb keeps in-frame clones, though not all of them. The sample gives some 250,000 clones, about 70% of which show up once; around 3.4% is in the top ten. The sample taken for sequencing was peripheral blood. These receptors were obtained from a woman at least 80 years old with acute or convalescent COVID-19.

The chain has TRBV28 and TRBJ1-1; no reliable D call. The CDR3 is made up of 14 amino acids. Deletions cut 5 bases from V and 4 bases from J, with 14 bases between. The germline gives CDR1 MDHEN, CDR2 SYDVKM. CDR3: CASSRGGMGTEAFF. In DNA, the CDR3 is TGTGCCAGCAGTAGAGGAGGTATGGGCACTGAAGCTTTCTTT.

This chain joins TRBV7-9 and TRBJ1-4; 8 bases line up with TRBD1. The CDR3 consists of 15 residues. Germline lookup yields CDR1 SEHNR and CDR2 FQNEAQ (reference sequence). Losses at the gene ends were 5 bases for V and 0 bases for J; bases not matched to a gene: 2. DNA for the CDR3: TGTGCCAGCAGCGACAGGGGATCAACTAATGAAAAACTGTTTTTT. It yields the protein CASSDRGSTNEKLFF.

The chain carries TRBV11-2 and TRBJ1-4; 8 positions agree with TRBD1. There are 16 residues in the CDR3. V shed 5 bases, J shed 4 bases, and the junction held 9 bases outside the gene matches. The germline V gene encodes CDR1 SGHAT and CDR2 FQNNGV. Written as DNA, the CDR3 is TGTGCCAGCAGCGGATCCGGACAGGGCCATAATGAAAAACTGTTTTTT. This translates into CASSGSGQGHNEKLFF.

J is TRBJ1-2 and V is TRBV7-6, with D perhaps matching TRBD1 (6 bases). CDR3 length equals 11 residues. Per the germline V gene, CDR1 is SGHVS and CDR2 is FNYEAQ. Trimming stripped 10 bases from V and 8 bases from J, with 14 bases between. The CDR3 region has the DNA TGTGCCACGGCAGGGGATGGAGGCTACACCTTC. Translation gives CATAGDGGYTF.

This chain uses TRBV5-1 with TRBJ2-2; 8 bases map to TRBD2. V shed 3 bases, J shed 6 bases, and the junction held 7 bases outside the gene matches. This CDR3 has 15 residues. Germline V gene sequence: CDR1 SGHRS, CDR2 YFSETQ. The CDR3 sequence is CASSSRRAGAGELFF. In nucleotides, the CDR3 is TGCGCCAGCAGCTCCCGTCGAGCGGGGGCCGGGGAGCTGTTTTTT.